This entry features one TCR beta chain sequence. What antigen it recognizes has not been identified. Base qualities are not provided; no much larger clone lies one nucleotide away. Trimming accounts for 3 bases at V and 4 bases at J, while the number of junction bases matched to no gene is 8. As encoded in the germline V gene, CDR1 is SGHTA while CDR2 is FQGNSA. Counted from cysteine to phenylalanine, this CDR3 has 16 amino acids. Just CDR3 DNA is preserved here, 48 bases in frame from base 1. TCRbeta CDR3 regions were amplified from genomic DNA by means of the immunoSEQ Assay, a bias-controlled multiplex PCR. The paper's data handling went like this. The number of nucleated cells in each sample was estimated from the amplification of reference gene primers within the assay. Sequence reads were collapsed and filtered to measure the absolute abundance of every unique TCRbeta CDR3 rearrangement. For each sample, productive Simpson clonality was calculated as the square root of Simpson's diversity index over productive rearrangements. The immuneACCESS repertoire file appears here via TCRdb, limited to in-frame rearrangements. These files lack a portion of the clones; in checked studies, under half of the deficit traces to unresolved V genes, and the cause of the others is not known. V and J calls and clone size are those listed in that table; D and trimming were worked out from the DNA. The sample table records about 300,000 clones; 85% to 90% of these occur just once. The ten most abundant clones make up under 3.5% of the sample.

These data belong to a study of blood T cell repertoires in COVID-19 (TCRdb year 2020). About the full investigation: Samples from collaborators originated in the United States, Italy and Spain and spanned both the acute and convalescent phases of COVID-19. The samples were drawn from the first 160 participants of the ongoing ImmuneRACE study and from 950 to 1,500 subjects provided by 6 global collaborators. Subjects who had been exposed to COVID-19, were actively infected with it, or had recovered from it provided the deeply sampled blood TCRbeta repertoires that made up the dataset. A freely available public database, intended as a resource for researchers studying the immune response to SARS-CoV-2, is where the repertoires were released. Where available, HLA class I and class II types were taken from metadata supplied by the sample provider and were not determined by assay-based typing. A de-identified subject ID, COVID-19 status, age in years and sex were almost always included in the sample metadata. The prospective study material was composed of cDNA or gDNA derived from T cells, B-cell-depleted T cells, or PBMCs.

Study-level results and caveats: How much clinical and demographic metadata was included differed by source and by participant, and the metadata was provided uncurated.

Participants in the prospective study were enrolled through a virtual design, were aged roughly 18 to 100 years, and lived in 24 United States geographic areas. In the prospective study, participants were assigned to cohorts based on the clinical history participants reported in a screening survey and a study questionnaire. A participant counted as exposed if, within 2 weeks of entering the study, that participant had been in contact with someone who had a PCR-confirmed or clinician-diagnosed COVID-19 case. Each participant in the prospective study had whole blood, serum and a nasopharyngeal or oropharyngeal swab collected by mobile phlebotomists. Prospective study participants could optionally give additional blood draws and questionnaires over an approximately two-month period. Before DNA extraction, blood samples from the prospective study were shipped at room temperature or frozen.

Sequenced: PBMCs or T cells enriched from blood (not recorded which). The chain is made from TRBV7-2 and TRBJ2-1; TRBD1 agrees with 8 junctional bases. The receptor's source is a woman between 50 and 59 years old who had been exposed to COVID-19. The CDR3 region reads CASSLAGTGAYNEQFF. The bases read TGTGCCAGCAGCTTGGCCGGGACAGGCGCGTACAATGAGCAGTTCTTC.